The next 32 T cell receptor beta chains were all read from a single sample in a study of T cells after yellow fever vaccination. TCRdb recomputed calls from the 5' RACE reads with MiXCR, one row per CDR3 protein. The sample records over 85,000 distinct CDR3 sequences, about 8.2% being singletons. Sequences were derived from CD8+ T cells not binding an NS4B(214-222) dextramer, sorted from PBMCs, sampled more than 13 days after the first yellow fever vaccination. These receptors all come from a man aged 18 to 29 who received the YFV17D yellow fever vaccine.

This clonotype was counted between two and nine times. The chain joins TRBV7-9 to TRBJ2-7; 8 bases line up with TRBD1. V lost 5 bases and J lost 6; bases outside the gene matches: 6. The CDR3 is 13 residues long. Germline V CDR1 and CDR2: SEHNR, FQNEAQ (reference sequence). CDR3 sequence reads: CASSQDRDAEQYV. The CDR3, as DNA: TGTGCCAGCAGCCAGGACAGGGACGCCGAGCAGTACGTC.

The chain joins TRBV19 to TRBJ1-1, with D possibly matching TRBD1 (5 bases). Germline CDR1 is LNHDA and CDR2 is SQIVND (reference sequence). This CDR3 has 13 amino acids. V lost 7 bases and J lost 5, with 14 bases in between. The CDR3 DNA reads TGTGCCAGTACCTACCTGGGGGATACTGAAGCTTTCTTT. Translating it yields CASTYLGDTEAFF. Full variable domain (remainder filled in from reference TRBV19 and TRBJ1-1): DGGITQSPKYLFRKEGQNVTLSCEQNLNHDAMYWYRQDPGQGLRLIYYSQIVNDFQKGDIAEGYSVSREKKESFPLTVTSAQKNPTAFYLCASTYLGDTEAFFGQGTRLTVV.

CDR3: CASRPTPPGNGELFF. CDR3 nucleotides: TGTGCCAGCAGACCTACCCCCCCGGGGAACGGGGAGCTGTTTTTT. The chain recombines TRBV11-2 with TRBJ2-2; D perhaps matches TRBD2 (5 bases). The CDR3 extends over 15 amino acids. Germline V lookup: CDR1 SGHAT, CDR2 FQNNGV. Deletions cut 6 bases from V and 7 bases from J, with 18 bases between.

CDR3 DNA sequence: TGTGCCAGCAGCCCGAGGAGGGATACCTATAATTCACCCCTCCACTTT. This encodes CASSPRRDTYNSPLHF. The chain uses TRBV12-3 or TRBV12-4 and TRBJ1-6; D gene ambiguous. Trimming left V 6 bases short and J 2 bases short, with 14 bases between. The CDR3 loop spans 16 amino acids.

This clonotype was recorded a few times. This chain connects TRBV5-1 to TRBJ2-3, with D tentatively TRBD1 (5 bases). The length of the CDR3 is 16 residues. V lost 2 bases, J lost 0 bases, and 13 bases lay in between. The germline V gene has CDR1 SGHRS and CDR2 YFSETQ. The CDR3 is CASSFRQRSSTDTQYF. The CDR3, as DNA: TGCGCCAGCAGCTTCCGACAGAGATCTAGCACAGATACGCAGTATTTT.

This clonotype has just one count. The CDR3 coding sequence is TGTGCCAGCACCCATGGGGGGGGGGCCGGGGAGCTGTTTTTT. Translation gives CASTHGGGAGELFF. The rearrangement links TRBV12-3 or TRBV12-4 to TRBJ2-2, with 7 positions matching TRBD2. The CDR3 contains 14 residues. J lost 6 bases, V lost 7 bases, and 8 bases had no gene match.

This clonotype came up a few times. The chain links TRBV25-1 to TRBJ1-1; D perhaps matches TRBD1 (6 bases). V shed 6 bases and J shed 2 bases, with 10 bases lying between them. The CDR3 loop spans 13 amino acids. Per the germline V gene, CDR1 is MGHDK and CDR2 is SYGVNS. The CDR3 region has the DNA TGTGCCAGCAGACAGGGTATTAACACTGAAGCTTTCTTT. Translation: CASRQGINTEAFF.

The V gene is TRBV6-5, the J gene TRBJ2-7; 9 bases are a match to TRBD1. CDR3 length: 15 amino acids. Trimming took 4 bases from V and 1 from J; bases not matched to a gene: 5. Germline CDR1 is MNHEY and CDR2 is SVGAGI. In DNA form, the CDR3 reads TGTGCCAGCAGTTGGGGACAGGGAGGGTCCTACGAGCAGTACTTC. The encoded protein is CASSWGQGGSYEQYF.

The chain uses TRBV7-6 and TRBJ1-6; 9 nucleotides agree with TRBD1. Germline lookup yields CDR1 SGHVS and CDR2 FNYEAQ. The CDR3 contains 16 residues. The ends lost 1 base at V and 5 bases at J; junction bases unmatched: 3. CDR3 sequence: CASSLEGTGNNSPLHF. In nucleotides, the CDR3 is TGTGCCAGCAGCTTAGAAGGGACAGGGAATAATTCACCCCTCCACTTT.

The chain recombines TRBV9 with TRBJ2-1; no firm D call. Germline V gives CDR1 SGDLS, CDR2 YYNGEE. V was shortened by 0 bases and J by 5 bases, with 9 bases between the two germline ends. CDR3 length: 14 residues. The CDR3 sequence: CASSVDLGNNEQFF. In DNA, the CDR3 is TGTGCCAGCAGCGTAGATCTGGGAAACAATGAGCAGTTCTTC.

This chain links TRBV7-9 with TRBJ1-1, with no clear D. Per the germline V gene, CDR1 is SEHNR and CDR2 is FQNEAQ (reference sequence). The CDR3 is made up of 12 amino acids. The ends were cut back, 0 bases at V and 12 bases at J, with 11 bases in the middle. The CDR3 reads CASSLADRVTFF. The CDR3 DNA sequence: TGTGCCAGCAGCTTAGCGGATAGGGTAACTTTCTTT.

The chain links TRBV29-1 to TRBJ2-3; 8 nucleotides agree with TRBD2. V lost 7 bases to trimming and J lost 3 bases; unmatched junction nucleotides: 9. The CDR3 has 14 residues. CDR1 SQVTM and CDR2 ANQGSEA come from the germline V gene. The CDR3 sequence: CSGAARGGTDTQYF. CDR3 in DNA: TGCAGCGGCGCAGCCCGGGGGGGAACAGATACGCAGTATTTT.

This clonotype was counted only a few times. The chain carries TRBV10-3 and TRBJ2-2; the D gene is possibly TRBD1 (5 bases). V was pared by 6 bases and J by 6 bases, with 17 bases between. Germline loops: CDR1 ENHRY, CDR2 SYGVKD. This CDR3 spans 15 amino acids. CDR3 loop: CAISEKPGLPGELFF. The CDR3, as DNA: TGTGCCATCAGCGAGAAGCCAGGGCTCCCCGGGGAGCTGTTTTTT.

The rearrangement joins TRBV5-1 to TRBJ2-3, with D perhaps matching TRBD1 or TRBD2 (5 bases each). The germline V gene has CDR1 SGHRS and CDR2 YFSETQ. The CDR3 covers 14 residues. Between the trimmed V and J ends, which lost 4 bases and 1 base, there was a span of 10 bases. CDR3 sequence reads: CASSQGDGTDTQYF. CDR3 nucleotide sequence: TGCGCCAGCAGCCAGGGAGACGGCACAGATACGCAGTATTTT.

The chain employs TRBV29-1 and TRBJ1-2, with no clear D. V was trimmed by 7 bases and J by 8 bases, leaving 14 bases between them. Germline V gene sequence: CDR1 SQVTM, CDR2 ANQGSEA. This CDR3 contains 11 residues. The CDR3 reads CSGRYGGGYTF. In DNA form, the CDR3 reads TGCAGCGGCCGATACGGAGGAGGCTACACCTTC.

The chain employs TRBV29-1 and TRBJ2-5; D is possibly TRBD2 (5 bases). Trimming removed 2 bases from V and 2 bases from J, with 15 bases in between. The germline V gene encodes CDR1 SQVTM and CDR2 ANQGSEA. The CDR3 sequence is 15 residues long. CDR3 amino acids: CSVESFLEEQETQYF. In DNA, the CDR3 is TGCAGCGTTGAAAGTTTTTTGGAGGAGCAAGAGACCCAGTACTTC.

This clonotype was picked up many times. The V gene is TRBV20-1, the J gene TRBJ2-1; D gene uncertain. Germline CDR1 reads DFQATT; CDR2 reads SNEGSKA (reference sequence). The CDR3 extends over 13 amino acids. The V end lost 6 bases, the J end lost 0 bases, and 9 bases lay between the germline ends. CDR3 nucleotide sequence: TGCAGTGCCTCGGCGAGCTCCTACAATGAGCAGTTCTTC. The encoded protein is CSASASSYNEQFF.

The chain carries TRBV5-5 and TRBJ2-1; 15 bases are a match to TRBD2. V shed 7 bases, J shed 6 bases, and the junction held 5 bases outside the gene matches. There are 15 residues in the CDR3. The germline V gene has CDR1 SGHKS and CDR2 YYEKEE (reference sequence). The CDR3 loop reads CASGLAGGGLNEQFF. CDR3 coding DNA: TGTGCCAGCGGACTAGCGGGGGGGGGCCTCAATGAGCAGTTCTTC. Full variable domain (missing parts from reference TRBV5-5 and TRBJ2-1): DAGVTQSPTHLIKTRGQQVTLRCSPISGHKSVSWYQQVLGQGPQFIFQYYEKEERGRGNFPDRFSARQFPNYSSELNVNALLLGDSALYLCASGLAGGGLNEQFFGPGTRLTVL.

This clonotype has a handful of counts. The rearrangement uses TRBV5-1 and TRBJ2-7; maybe TRBD1 (5 bases). This CDR3 spans 12 amino acids. The germline V gene encodes CDR1 SGHRS and CDR2 YFSETQ. The V gene lost 2 bases and the J gene lost 6 bases, with 9 bases spanning the gap. CDR3 nucleotides: TGCGCCAGCAGCTTCAGGGTTGGCGAGCAGTACTTC. Protein product: CASSFRVGEQYF.

The chain recombines TRBV7-9 with TRBJ2-2; weak D call: TRBD1 (6 bases). This CDR3 is 15 amino acids long. V dropped 0 bases and J dropped 6 bases, with 11 bases sitting between them. CDR1 and CDR2 (germline): SEHNR, FQNEAQ (reference sequence). The CDR3 loop reads CASSLARSGAGELFF. CDR3 DNA sequence: TGTGCCAGCAGCTTAGCGCGTTCAGGGGCCGGGGAGCTGTTTTTT.

V gene TRBV6-5 combines with J gene TRBJ2-6; D remains ambiguous. CDR1 is MNHEY and CDR2 is SVGAGI in the germline V gene. Trimming took 0 bases from V and 1 from J, leaving 4 bases between them. The CDR3 has 15 amino acids. The CDR3 reads CASSYSVSGANVLTF. CDR3 nucleotides: TGTGCCAGCAGTTACTCGGTATCTGGGGCCAACGTCCTGACTTTC.

This clonotype has a handful of counts. The V and J genes are TRBV27 and TRBJ1-2; possibly TRBD1 for D (6 bases). Germline CDR1 is MNHEY and CDR2 is SMNVEV (reference sequence). This CDR3 spans 13 amino acids. Trimming removed 5 bases at V and 4 bases at J, with 11 bases between. CDR3 loop: CASSPQGVYGYTF. CDR3 DNA sequence: TGTGCCAGCAGTCCACAGGGCGTCTATGGCTACACCTTC.

The chain employs TRBV30 and TRBJ1-1; perhaps TRBD1 as D (5 bases). This CDR3 spans 14 amino acids. Germline lookup yields CDR1 GTSNPN and CDR2 SVGIG (reference sequence). Trimming left V 1 base short and J 3 bases short, with 12 bases between. The CDR3 coding sequence is TGTGCCTGGAGTGCAGGGATTGGAGACACTGAAGCTTTCTTT. Encoded protein: CAWSAGIGDTEAFF.

The rearrangement uses TRBV4-1 and TRBJ2-3; a possible D gene is TRBD1 (6 bases). The CDR3 length is 16 residues. CDR1 MGHRA and CDR2 YSYEKL come from the germline V gene. V lost 0 bases and J 5 bases, leaving 15 bases between the germline ends. The CDR3 DNA follows: TGCGCCAGCAGCCAAGATTGGGGGCGCCCCGTAGATACGCAGTATTTT. Protein product: CASSQDWGRPVDTQYF.

The CDR3 nucleotides read TGTGCCACCAGTGTCGGAAGGGGCGCGTCTCATGAGCAGTTCTTC. As protein: CATSVGRGASHEQFF. The V and J genes are TRBV24-1 and TRBJ2-1; D might be TRBD1 (5 bases). Trimming shortened V by 5 bases and J by 8 bases, and 18 bases separated the two germline ends. This CDR3 has 15 amino acids. From germline, CDR1 is KGHDR and CDR2 SFDVKD.

This clonotype was counted a few times. This rearrangement joins TRBV6-5 to TRBJ1-3; 9 nucleotides align to TRBD1. The junction had 4 bases not matched to a gene; V was cut back by 2 bases and J by 2 bases. This CDR3 contains 16 residues. Germline V gene data show CDR1 as MNHEY and CDR2 as SVGAGI. For the CDR3, the DNA is TGTGCCAGCAGTTACCCGACAGGGGGGACTGGAAACACCATATATTTT. Translating gives CASSYPTGGTGNTIYF.

This clonotype was seen more than once but under ten times. CDR3 sequence (DNA): TGTGCCAGCAGTTTACGGCGACGGCTGAATGAAAAACTGTTTTTT. Translated: CASSLRRRLNEKLFF. The chain recombines TRBV27 with TRBJ1-4; D is unclear. The germline V gene encodes CDR1 MNHEY and CDR2 SMNVEV (reference sequence). The V gene lost 2 bases and the J gene lost 5 bases, with 12 bases spanning the gap. The CDR3 spans 15 residues.

This clonotype was counted between two and nine times. CDR3 in DNA: TGTGCCAGCAGTTTGATGTTCGGCACCGGGGAGCTGTTTTTT. Amino acid sequence: CASSLMFGTGELFF. The J gene is TRBJ2-2, the V gene TRBV6-5; D is ambiguous. The CDR3 loop spans 14 amino acids. The germline gives CDR1 MNHEY, CDR2 SVGAGI. V shed 4 bases and J shed 4 bases, with 10 bases lying between them.

The chain is built from TRBV5-4 and TRBJ2-1; 7 nucleotides line up with TRBD1. The CDR3 extends over 16 amino acids. Looked up from germline, CDR1 is SGHNT and CDR2 is YYREEE (reference sequence). Germline trimming cut 2 bases from V and 9 bases from J; bases unmatched to any gene: 14. This CDR3 reads CASSLTFRGRDSEQFF. The CDR3 DNA is TGTGCCAGCAGCTTAACATTCCGGGGCAGGGACAGTGAGCAGTTCTTC.

The gene calls are TRBV2 and TRBJ1-5, with 7 bases matching TRBD1. CDR1 SNHLY and CDR2 FYNNEI come from the germline V gene. The junction had 5 bases not matched to a gene; V was cut back by 2 bases and J by 4 bases. This CDR3 has 15 residues. The DNA of the CDR3 is TGTGCCAGCAGTGAATGGGACAGCCTGAATCAGCCCCAGCATTTT. This gives the protein CASSEWDSLNQPQHF.

This clonotype was detected a few times. CDR3 region: CASSPGGIGGGTGELFF. As DNA, the CDR3 is TGTGCCAGCAGCCCCGGGGGCATAGGGGGGGGCACCGGGGAGCTGTTTTTT. The chain joins TRBV7-2 to TRBJ2-2; D possibly corresponds to TRBD2 (7 bases). Germline V gene data show CDR1 as SGHTA and CDR2 as FQGNSA. The CDR3 runs 17 residues. Trimming left V 5 bases short and J 4 bases short, with 20 bases between.

The chain carries TRBV7-3 and TRBJ1-4, with D possibly matching TRBD1 (5 bases). The germline V gene has CDR1 SGHTA and CDR2 FQGTGA. Between the trimmed V and J ends, which lost 3 bases and 6 bases, there was a span of 17 bases. CDR3 length: 16 residues. Here the CDR3 reads CASSFEERGVYEKLFF. DNA of the CDR3: TGTGCCAGCAGCTTTGAGGAACGGGGCGTGTATGAAAAACTGTTTTTT.